This entry is about one T cell receptor beta chain. Its antigen is unidentified. Each person with ophthalmopathy scored at least 3 on the Clinical Activity Score, reached NOSPECS grade 4 or higher, and had been ill under 3 months. This specimen belongs to a study of T cells in Graves' hyperthyroidism and ophthalmopathy. Points from the study as a whole: Model output signaled ophthalmopathy a median 6.5 months ahead of onset. In the blood, most expanded thyroid clonotypes above 0.001 appeared as well.

RNA transcripts served as the template for amplifying TCR beta CDR3 regions. The study used the HTBI primer set for a first-round RT-PCR of the TCR CDR3. TCRdb reprocessed the multiplex PCR reads via MiXCR and lists one record per CDR3 protein. This table has 550,000 to 600,000 distinct CDR3 sequences, approximately 15% appearing once. The length of the CDR3 is 18 residues. V shed 6 bases, J shed 3 bases, and the junction held 14 bases outside the gene matches. Per the germline V gene, CDR1 is MNHEY and CDR2 is SVGEGT. The clonotype was recovered from a woman aged 18 to 35 with Graves' ophthalmopathy. The chain uses TRBV6-2 or TRBV6-3 and TRBJ1-5; TRBD1 agrees at 10 bases. Source material: blood. The CDR3 sequence: CASSRPRDRGWYNQPQHF. CDR3 bases: TGTGCCAGCAGCCGGCCCCGGGACAGGGGATGGTACAATCAGCCCCAGCATTTT.